These 8 T cell receptor beta chains were all obtained from the same sample, sequenced in a study of blood T cells in healthy people across ages. A second PCR of about 7 to 12 cycles used a sample-barcoded 5' primer and a J-beta primer mix. TCRdb re-analysed the 5' RACE reads in MiXCR, keeping a single row per CDR3 protein. The sample yields hundreds of thousands of distinct CDR3 sequences, approximately 30% seen once. Sequences were obtained from blood. The receptor source for this set is a woman older than 75 in good health.

In this sample, this clonotype turned up many times. V usage is TRBV5-6 and J usage is TRBJ1-2; D call uncertain. This CDR3 has 15 residues. Germline V lookup: CDR1 SGHDT, CDR2 YYEEEE. The ends were cut back, 0 bases at V and 0 bases at J, with 9 bases in the middle. In DNA form, the CDR3 reads TGTGCCAGCAGCTTGGCGGTGATTACTAACTATGGCTACACCTTC. It encodes CASSLAVITNYGYTF. The whole variable domain, filled in from reference TRBV5-6 and TRBJ1-2, reads DAGVTQSPTHLIKTRGQQVTLRCSPKSGHDTVSWYQQALGQGPQFIFQYYEEEERQRGNFPDRFSGHQFPNYSSELNVNALLLGDSALYLCASSLAVITNYGYTFGSGTRLTVV.

This clonotype showed up many times. The V call is TRBV7-9, the J call TRBJ2-7; 7 bases agree with TRBD1. Losses at the gene ends were 0 bases for V and 5 bases for J; bases not matched to a gene: 1. The CDR3 covers 13 residues. The V gene's germline CDR1 is SEHNR and CDR2 FQNEAQ (reference sequence). The chain's CDR3 is CASSLAQGDEQYF. The CDR3 DNA sequence: TGTGCCAGCAGCTTAGCCCAGGGGGACGAGCAGTACTTC.

As for this clonotype: A single base separates this from a much larger clone, so it may be a read error. The chain recombines TRBV5-4 with TRBJ2-7; D is possibly TRBD2 (6 bases). Near its end, the DNA agrees better with TRBJ2-5, so the J call may be wrong. The CDR3 runs 14 residues. The V gene's germline CDR1 is SGHNT and CDR2 YYREEE (reference sequence). The CDR3, as DNA: TGTGCCAGCAGACCTGACCGGAGGGGAGAGACCCAGTACTTC. Translating gives CASRPDRRGETQYF.

V usage is TRBV24-1 and J usage is TRBJ2-2; weak D call: TRBD2 (6 bases). CDR1 and CDR2 from the germline V gene are KGHDR and SFDVKD. The V and J ends lost 7 bases and 6 bases respectively, with 11 bases between them. The CDR3 consists of 13 residues. Here the CDR3 reads CATRGGAAGELFF. CDR3 nucleotide sequence: TGTGCCACCAGAGGAGGGGCGGCCGGGGAGCTGTTTTTT.

This clonotype was seen ten or more times. The chain uses TRBV7-6 and TRBJ1-6; possible D gene TRBD1, 5 bases. Trimming cost V 1 base and J 7 bases, with 11 bases left between them. The CDR3 extends over 15 amino acids. Per the germline V gene, CDR1 is SGHVS and CDR2 is FNYEAQ. The CDR3 DNA reads TGTGCCAGCAGCTTAGGCAGGGTTTCGAATTCACCCCTCCACTTT. Its protein product is CASSLGRVSNSPLHF.

This chain links TRBV12-5 with TRBJ1-1; 7 bases are a match to TRBD1. V was pared by 1 base and J by 0 bases, with 8 bases of the junction left unmatched. Per the germline V gene, CDR1 is LGHNT and CDR2 is FRNRAP. The CDR3 runs 17 residues. The CDR3 region has the DNA TGTGCTAGTGGTTTGGCACACGCGGGACAGATGAACACTGAAGCTTTCTTT. Translated, it gives CASGLAHAGQMNTEAFF.

This chain uses TRBV7-2 with TRBJ2-1; maybe TRBD1 (5 bases). The CDR3 runs to 11 residues. Germline CDR1 reads SGHTA; CDR2 reads FQGNSA. Trimming left V 2 bases short and J 13 bases short, with 9 bases between. Here the CDR3 reads CASSLKTAQFF. In DNA form, the CDR3 reads TGTGCCAGCAGCTTAAAGACAGCTCAGTTCTTC.

This clonotype came up many times. The chain's CDR3 is CASSRVAGGPVSGANVLTF. The CDR3 DNA reads as TGTGCCAGCAGCCGAGTAGCGGGGGGTCCCGTCTCTGGGGCCAACGTCCTGACTTTC. This sequence joins TRBV4-2 and TRBJ2-6, with 10 bases identical to TRBD2. Germline CDR1 and CDR2: LGHNA and YNFKEQ. This CDR3 is 19 amino acids long. The junction had 9 bases not matched to a gene; V was cut back by 4 bases and J by 0 bases.